One sample yielded the 5 T cell receptor beta chains listed below, sequenced in a study of patients and donors after allogeneic stem cell transplantation. Via MiXCR, TCRdb re-called the RT-PCR reads, giving one row per CDR3 protein. This table holds roughly 940,000 distinct CDR3 sequences, about a sixth found once. The source material was blood, either unsorted or a sorted T cell fraction (not recorded which). These receptors came from a human donor who was either an allogeneic HSCT recipient or a stem cell or donor lymphocyte infusion donor (not recorded which). It is not recorded whose cells these are; they may come from a transplant donor.

This clonotype was observed many times. J is TRBJ2-7 and V is TRBV7-9; D is unclear. The CDR3 spans 13 residues. Trimming removed 1 base at V and 3 bases at J, with 7 bases between. Germline V gene data show CDR1 as SEHNR and CDR2 as FQNEAQ (reference sequence). CDR3 nucleotides: TGTGCCAGCAGCTTAGGTCCTTTCTACGAGCAGTACTTC. The encoded protein is CASSLGPFYEQYF.

The table lists this clonotype with a few counts. The genes are TRBV9 and TRBJ1-1; D unclear. Germline V gene data show CDR1 as SGDLS and CDR2 as YYNGEE. The germline V and J ends were trimmed by 0 bases and 9 bases, with 12 bases remaining between them. There are 13 residues in the CDR3. CDR3 loop: CASSVGPPGKAFF. CDR3 DNA: TGTGCCAGCAGCGTAGGCCCCCCGGGGAAAGCTTTCTTT.

This chain joins TRBV4-2 and TRBJ1-1; D remains ambiguous. The CDR3 spans 13 residues. Trimming stripped 3 bases from V and 8 bases from J, with 13 bases between. The germline V gene encodes CDR1 LGHNA and CDR2 YNFKEQ. The CDR3 bases are TGTGCCAGCAGCCATATTGGGAAGGAAGAAGCTTTCTTT. It is translated as CASSHIGKEEAFF.

This clonotype was seen more than once but under ten times. This chain uses TRBV12-3 or TRBV12-4 with TRBJ2-3, with 11 bases identical to TRBD2. The CDR3 runs to 16 residues. Losses at the gene ends were 6 bases for V and 5 bases for J; bases not matched to a gene: 10. The CDR3 region has the DNA TGTGCCAGCAGACCAGTAGCGGGGGGGTATCAAGATACGCAGTATTTT. It specifies CASRPVAGGYQDTQYF.

This clonotype has more than one count but fewer than ten. This chain joins TRBV24-1 and TRBJ1-3; D perhaps matches TRBD1 (6 bases). V was pared by 7 bases and J by 3 bases, with 15 bases between. From germline, CDR1 is KGHDR and CDR2 SFDVKD. The CDR3 spans 15 residues. The CDR3 bases are TGTGCCACCAGCGAACACGGGACAAGTGGAAACACCATATATTTT. Translation gives CATSEHGTSGNTIYF.